Each of the 3 T cell receptor beta chains below was sequenced from the same sample in a study of T cell changes during pregnancy in multiple sclerosis. Method: immunoSEQ multiplex PCR; TCRdb's copy keeps in-frame clones and lacks some. In the table there are over 45,000 clones, approximately 90% of which are singletons. The sample was peripheral blood, taken in the third trimester of pregnancy. These receptors came from a female donor in good health, enrolled as a control in a pregnancy study.

The chain recombines TRBV7-2 with TRBJ1-5, with 9 bases aligning to TRBD1. The CDR3 consists of 16 residues. CDR1 SGHTA and CDR2 FQGNSA come from the germline V gene. V lost 5 bases, J lost 7 bases, and 12 bases stayed unmatched. CDR3 residues: CASSASMTGGGQPQHF. For the CDR3, the DNA is TGTGCCAGCAGCGCCAGCATGACAGGGGGGGGACAGCCCCAGCATTTT.

The chain links TRBV27 to TRBJ1-6; D uncertain. Trimming took 3 bases from V and 7 from J, leaving 10 bases between them. Germline V CDR1 and CDR2: MNHEY, SMNVEV (reference sequence). This CDR3 contains 14 residues. The CDR3 sequence: CASSLKGGNSPLHF. DNA of the CDR3: TGTGCCAGCAGTTTGAAAGGCGGCAATTCACCCCTCCACTTT.

Of note for this clone: Compared with germline, one end of the junction differs, possibly owing to a read error. The chain uses TRBV7-2 and TRBJ1-2, with unresolved D. Germline V gene lookup returns CDR1 SGHTA and CDR2 FQGNSA. The CDR3 sequence is 15 residues long. CDR3 in amino acids: CASSLWWEYNDGYTF. In DNA, the CDR3 is TGTGCCAGCAGCTTATGGTGGGAGTATAACGATGGCTACACCTTC.